The rows below give T cell receptor beta chains drawn from one sample of a study of blood T cell repertoires in COVID-19. Method: immunoSEQ multiplex PCR; TCRdb's copy keeps in-frame clones and lacks some. This table holds around 58,000 clones, over 65% found once. The specimen was peripheral blood. These receptors all come from a human donor in a cohort sampled during active COVID-19. CDR3s include the opening cysteine and the closing phenylalanine or tryptophan. D genes are given only for firm matches. Size values are once, few and many counts, or a class for expanded clones, and some rows have none.

J,V,size,D,CDR3,DNA
TRBJ1-1,TRBV18,few,NA,CASSPDRSNTEAFF,TGTGCCAGCTCACCAGACAGGTCCAACACTGAAGCTTTCTTT
TRBJ2-7,TRBV27,NA,NA,CASGSGLGYEQYF,TGTGCCAGCGGGTCGGGTTTAGGATACGAGCAGTACTTC
TRBJ1-4,TRBV30,NA,NA,CAWSSTGLGTNEKLFF,TGTGCCTGGAGTTCGACAGGATTGGGGACTAATGAAAAACTGTTTTTT
TRBJ2-3,TRBV11-3,NA,TRBD2,CASSSGGPTDTQYF,TGTGCCAGCAGCTCGGGGGGGCCTACAGATACGCAGTATTTT
TRBJ2-5,TRBV27,NA,TRBD2,CASSLSSGGAETQYF,TGTGCCAGCAGTTTATCTAGCGGGGGGGCAGAGACCCAGTACTTC
TRBJ2-7,TRBV5-5,NA,NA,CASSSALTPGQGRDEQYF,TGTGCCAGCAGCTCAGCCCTAACTCCGGGGCAGGGGCGGGACGAGCAGTACTTC
TRBJ2-1,TRBV7-3,NA,NA,CASRGLNNEQFF,TGTGCCAGCAGGGGACTCAACAATGAGCAGTTCTTC
TRBJ1-5,TRBV24-1,few,NA,CATSDLSRDQPQHF,TGTGCCACCAGTGATTTGAGCAGGGATCAGCCCCAGCATTTT
TRBJ2-7,TRBV19,NA,NA,CASSPSSRGGPGEQYF,TGTGCCAGTAGCCCCTCGTCGCGGGGCGGCCCCGGCGAGCAGTACTTC
TRBJ2-1,TRBV6-4,once,TRBD2,CASRGLAGGNNEQFF,TGTGCCAGCAGAGGTCTAGCGGGGGGTAATAATGAGCAGTTCTTC
TRBJ1-6,TRBV19,few,NA,CASSDKGRSNSPLHF,TGTGCCAGTAGCGATAAGGGGCGGAGCAATTCACCCCTCCACTTT
TRBJ1-4,TRBV30,NA,TRBD1,CACQPGTGLEKLFF,TGTGCCTGCCAACCCGGGACAGGGCTTGAAAAACTGTTTTTT
TRBJ1-5,TRBV27,NA,NA,CASSLQGDGNQPQHF,TGTGCCAGCAGTTTACAGGGTGACGGCAATCAGCCCCAGCATTTT
TRBJ2-3,TRBV5-4,NA,NA,CASSLPPDTQYF,TGTGCCAGCAGCTTGCCTCCAGATACGCAGTATTTT
TRBJ2-3,TRBV6-1,NA,NA,CASSEALSRGAGNTQYF,TGTGCCAGCAGTGAAGCGTTAAGCCGGGGGGCGGGGAATACGCAGTATTTT
TRBJ1-2,TRBV6-5,NA,TRBD1,CASSSDRGRGYGYTF,TGTGCCAGCAGTTCAGACAGGGGGAGGGGCTATGGCTACACCTTC
TRBJ1-2,TRBV27,NA,TRBD1,CATSLTGTGNYGYTF,TGTGCCACCTCACTTACCGGGACAGGCAACTATGGCTACACCTTC
TRBJ1-3,TRBV9,NA,NA,CASSAQQGLSSGNTIYF,TGTGCCAGCAGCGCACAACAGGGCCTTAGCTCTGGAAACACCATATATTTT
TRBJ1-5,TRBV19,NA,NA,CASSPRQRDQPQHF,TGTGCCAGTAGTCCCAGACAGCGTGATCAGCCCCAGCATTTT
TRBJ2-1,TRBV6-5,few,NA,CASRQGDEQFF,TGTGCCAGCAGACAGGGCGATGAGCAGTTCTTC
TRBJ1-4,TRBV19,NA,NA,CASSITSFEKLFF,TGTGCCAGTAGTATTACAAGTTTTGAAAAACTGTTTTTT
TRBJ1-2,TRBV4-1,NA,TRBD1,CASSPGTALGDGYTF,TGCGCCAGCAGCCCAGGGACAGCCCTAGGGGATGGCTACACCTTC
TRBJ1-1,TRBV29-1,NA,TRBD1,CSAYRGSTEAFF,TGCAGCGCCTACAGGGGGAGCACTGAAGCTTTCTTT